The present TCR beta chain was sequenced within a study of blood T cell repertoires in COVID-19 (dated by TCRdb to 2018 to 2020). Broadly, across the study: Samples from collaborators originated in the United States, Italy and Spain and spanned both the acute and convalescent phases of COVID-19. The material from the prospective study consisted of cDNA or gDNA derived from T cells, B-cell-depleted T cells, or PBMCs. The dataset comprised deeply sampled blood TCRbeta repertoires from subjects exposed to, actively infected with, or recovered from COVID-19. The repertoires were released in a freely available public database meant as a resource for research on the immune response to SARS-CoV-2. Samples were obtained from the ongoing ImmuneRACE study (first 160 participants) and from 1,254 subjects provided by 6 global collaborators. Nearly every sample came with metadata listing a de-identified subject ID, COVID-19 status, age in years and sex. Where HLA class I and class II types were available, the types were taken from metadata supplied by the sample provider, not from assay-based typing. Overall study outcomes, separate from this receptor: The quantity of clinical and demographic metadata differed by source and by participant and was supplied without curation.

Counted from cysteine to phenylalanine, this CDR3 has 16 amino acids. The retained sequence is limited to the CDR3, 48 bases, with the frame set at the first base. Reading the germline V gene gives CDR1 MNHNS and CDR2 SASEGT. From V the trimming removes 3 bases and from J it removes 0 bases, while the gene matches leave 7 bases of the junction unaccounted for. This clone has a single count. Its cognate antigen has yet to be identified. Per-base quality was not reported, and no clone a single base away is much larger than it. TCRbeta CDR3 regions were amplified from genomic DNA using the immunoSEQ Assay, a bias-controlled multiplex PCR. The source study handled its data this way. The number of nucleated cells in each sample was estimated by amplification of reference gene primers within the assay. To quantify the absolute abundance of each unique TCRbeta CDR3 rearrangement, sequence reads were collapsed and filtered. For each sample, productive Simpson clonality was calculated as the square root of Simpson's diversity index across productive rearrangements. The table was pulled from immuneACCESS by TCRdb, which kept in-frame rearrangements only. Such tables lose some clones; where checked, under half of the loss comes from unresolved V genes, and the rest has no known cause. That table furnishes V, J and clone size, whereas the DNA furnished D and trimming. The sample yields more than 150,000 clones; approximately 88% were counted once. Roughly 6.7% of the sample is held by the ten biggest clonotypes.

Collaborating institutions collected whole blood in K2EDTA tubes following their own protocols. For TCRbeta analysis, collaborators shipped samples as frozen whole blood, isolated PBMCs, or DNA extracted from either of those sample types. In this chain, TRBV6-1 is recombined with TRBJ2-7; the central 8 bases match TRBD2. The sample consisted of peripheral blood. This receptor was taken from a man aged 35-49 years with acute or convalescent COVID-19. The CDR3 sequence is CASSEFGRASSYEQYF. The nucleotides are TGTGCCAGCAGTGAGTTCGGGAGGGCGAGCTCCTACGAGCAGTACTTC.